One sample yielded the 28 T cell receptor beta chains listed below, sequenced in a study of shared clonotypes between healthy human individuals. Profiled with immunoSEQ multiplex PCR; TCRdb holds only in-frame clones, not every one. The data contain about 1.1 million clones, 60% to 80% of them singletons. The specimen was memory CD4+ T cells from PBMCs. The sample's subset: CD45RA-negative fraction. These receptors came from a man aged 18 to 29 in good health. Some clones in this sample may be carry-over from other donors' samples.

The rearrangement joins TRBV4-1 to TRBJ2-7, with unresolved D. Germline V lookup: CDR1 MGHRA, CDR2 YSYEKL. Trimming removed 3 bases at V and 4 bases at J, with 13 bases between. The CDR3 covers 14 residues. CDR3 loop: CASSHPAVAYEQYF. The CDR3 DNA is TGCGCCAGCAGCCATCCCGCTGTGGCTTACGAGCAGTACTTC.

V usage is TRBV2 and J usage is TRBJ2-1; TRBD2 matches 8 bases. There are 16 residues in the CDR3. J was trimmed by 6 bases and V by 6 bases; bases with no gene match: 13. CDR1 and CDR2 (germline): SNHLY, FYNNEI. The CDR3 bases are TGTGCCAGCAGGGCGACCCTAGCGGGTGGGGGCAATGAGCAGTTCTTC. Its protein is CASRATLAGGGNEQFF.

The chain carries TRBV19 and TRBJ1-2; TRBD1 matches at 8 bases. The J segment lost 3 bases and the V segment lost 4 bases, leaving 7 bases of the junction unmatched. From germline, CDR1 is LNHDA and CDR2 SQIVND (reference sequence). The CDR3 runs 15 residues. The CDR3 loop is CASSTGAGGDYGYTF. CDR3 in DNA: TGTGCCAGTAGTACGGGGGCAGGGGGCGACTATGGCTACACCTTC. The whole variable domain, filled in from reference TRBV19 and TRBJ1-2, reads DGGITQSPKYLFRKEGQNVTLSCEQNLNHDAMYWYRQDPGQGLRLIYYSQIVNDFQKGDIAEGYSVSREKKESFPLTVTSAQKNPTAFYLCASSTGAGGDYGYTFGSGTRLTVV.

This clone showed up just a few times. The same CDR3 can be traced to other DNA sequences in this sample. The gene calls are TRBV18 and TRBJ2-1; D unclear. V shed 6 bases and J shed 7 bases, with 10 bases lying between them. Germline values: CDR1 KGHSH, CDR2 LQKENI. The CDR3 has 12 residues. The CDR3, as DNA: TGTGCCAGCTCCCCGGATAGGAATGAGCAGTTCTTC. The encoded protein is CASSPDRNEQFF.

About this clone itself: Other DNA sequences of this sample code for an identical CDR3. In nucleotides, the CDR3 is TGTGCCAGCAGTCCCCCGGCATCATACAATGAGCAGTTCTTC. Its protein is CASSPPASYNEQFF. V usage is TRBV28 and J usage is TRBJ2-1; no clear D gene. The length of the CDR3 is 14 residues. Germline V gene sequence: CDR1 MDHEN, CDR2 SYDVKM. V was clipped by 5 bases and J by 4 bases, with 12 bases between them.

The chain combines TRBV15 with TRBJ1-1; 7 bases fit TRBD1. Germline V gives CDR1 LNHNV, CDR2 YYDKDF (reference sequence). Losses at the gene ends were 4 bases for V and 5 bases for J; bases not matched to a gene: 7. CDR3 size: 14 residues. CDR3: CATSIKQGRTEAFF. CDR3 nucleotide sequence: TGTGCCACCAGCATCAAACAGGGGCGAACTGAAGCTTTCTTT.

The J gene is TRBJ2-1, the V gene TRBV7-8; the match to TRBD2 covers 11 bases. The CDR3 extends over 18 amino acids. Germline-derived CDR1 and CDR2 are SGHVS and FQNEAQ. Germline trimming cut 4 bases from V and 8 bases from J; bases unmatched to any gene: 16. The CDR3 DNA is TGTGCCAGCAGCTCTCCTTTAATAGCGGGAGGGCCCATCGATGAGCAGTTCTTC. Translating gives CASSSPLIAGGPIDEQFF.

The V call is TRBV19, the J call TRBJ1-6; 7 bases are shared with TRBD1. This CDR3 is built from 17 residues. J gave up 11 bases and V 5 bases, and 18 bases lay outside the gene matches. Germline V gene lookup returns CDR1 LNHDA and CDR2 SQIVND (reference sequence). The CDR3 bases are TGTGCCAGTAGTCCACGGCTCTACGACAGGGTAGTGGCACCCCTCCACTTT. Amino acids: CASSPRLYDRVVAPLHF.

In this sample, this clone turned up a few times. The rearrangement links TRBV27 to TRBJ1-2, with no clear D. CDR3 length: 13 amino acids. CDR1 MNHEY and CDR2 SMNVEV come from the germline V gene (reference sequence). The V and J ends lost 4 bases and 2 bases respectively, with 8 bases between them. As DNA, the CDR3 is TGTGCCAGCAGTTGGGAAGGGAACTATGGCTACACCTTC. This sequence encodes CASSWEGNYGYTF.

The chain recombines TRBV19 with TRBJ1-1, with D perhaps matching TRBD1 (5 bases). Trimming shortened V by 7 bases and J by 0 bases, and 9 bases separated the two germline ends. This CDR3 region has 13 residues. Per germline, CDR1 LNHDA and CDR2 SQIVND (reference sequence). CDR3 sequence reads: CASNRNMNTEAFF. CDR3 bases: TGTGCCAGTAACAGGAACATGAACACTGAAGCTTTCTTT.

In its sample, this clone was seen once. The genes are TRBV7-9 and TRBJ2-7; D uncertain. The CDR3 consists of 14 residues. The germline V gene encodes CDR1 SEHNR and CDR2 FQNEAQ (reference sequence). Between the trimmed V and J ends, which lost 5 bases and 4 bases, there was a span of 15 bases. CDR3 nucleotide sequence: TGTGCCAGCAGCGCCGAACCCCGCGGATACGAGCAGTACTTC. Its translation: CASSAEPRGYEQYF. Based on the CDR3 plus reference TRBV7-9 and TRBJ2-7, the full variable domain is DTGVSQNPRHKITKRGQNVTFRCDPISEHNRLYWYRQTLGQGPEFLTYFQNEAQLEKSRLLSDRFSAERPKGSFSTLEIQRTEQGDSAMYLCASSAEPRGYEQYFGPGTRLTVT.

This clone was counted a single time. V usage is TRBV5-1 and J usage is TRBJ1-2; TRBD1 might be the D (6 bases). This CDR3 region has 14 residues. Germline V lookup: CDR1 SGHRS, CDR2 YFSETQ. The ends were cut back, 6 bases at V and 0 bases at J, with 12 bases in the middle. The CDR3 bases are TGCGCCAGCACCTCGAGGGGGACTAACTATGGCTACACCTTC. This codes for CASTSRGTNYGYTF.

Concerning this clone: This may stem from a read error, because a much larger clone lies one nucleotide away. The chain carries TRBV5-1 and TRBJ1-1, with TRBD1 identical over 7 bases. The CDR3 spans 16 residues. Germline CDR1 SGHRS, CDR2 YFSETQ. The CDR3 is CASGLGGAAMNTEAFF. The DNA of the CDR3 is TGCGCCAGCGGCTTAGGGGGCGCGGCGATGAACACTGAAGCTTTCTTT. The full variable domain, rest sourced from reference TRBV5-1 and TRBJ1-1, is KAGVTQTPRYLIKTRGQQVTLSCSPISGHRSVSWYQQTPGQGLQFLFEYFSETQRNKGNFPGRFSGRQFSNSRSEMNVSTLELGDSALYLCASGLGGAAMNTEAFFGQGTRLTVV.

The CDR3 spells CASTPALGDYGYTF. For the CDR3, the DNA is TGTGCCAGCACGCCGGCCCTCGGGGACTATGGCTACACCTTC. The genes are TRBV2 and TRBJ1-2; D ambiguous. Trimming removed 7 bases at V and 3 bases at J, with 15 bases between. CDR1 SNHLY and CDR2 FYNNEI come from the germline V gene. The CDR3 consists of 14 residues.

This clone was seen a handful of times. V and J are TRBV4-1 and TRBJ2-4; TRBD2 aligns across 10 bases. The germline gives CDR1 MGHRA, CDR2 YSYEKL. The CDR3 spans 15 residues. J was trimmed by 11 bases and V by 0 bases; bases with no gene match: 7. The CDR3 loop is CASSQDPSGRTVQYF. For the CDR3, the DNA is TGCGCCAGCAGCCAAGATCCTAGCGGGAGAACTGTTCAGTACTTC.

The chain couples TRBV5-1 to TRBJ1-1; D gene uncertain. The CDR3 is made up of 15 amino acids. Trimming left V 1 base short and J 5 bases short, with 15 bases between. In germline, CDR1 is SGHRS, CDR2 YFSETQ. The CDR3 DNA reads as TGCGCCAGCAGCTTGACAGAAAACCGGGAGACTGAAGCTTTCTTT. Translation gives CASSLTENRETEAFF.

CDR3 region: CASSYSRDTQYF. For the CDR3, the DNA is TGTGCCAGCAGTTATAGTCGAGATACGCAGTATTTT. This rearrangement joins TRBV6-5 to TRBJ2-3; D unresolved. Deletions cut 3 bases from V and 5 bases from J, with 6 bases between. The germline gives CDR1 MNHEY, CDR2 SVGAGI. The length of the CDR3 is 12 residues.

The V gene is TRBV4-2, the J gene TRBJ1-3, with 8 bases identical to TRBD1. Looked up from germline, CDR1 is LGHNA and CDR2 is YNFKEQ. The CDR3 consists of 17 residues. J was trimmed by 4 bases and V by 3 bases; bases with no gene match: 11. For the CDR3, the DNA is TGTGCCAGCAGCCAGGGCATCGACAGGGGAAGAGGAAACACCATATATTTT. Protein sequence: CASSQGIDRGRGNTIYF.

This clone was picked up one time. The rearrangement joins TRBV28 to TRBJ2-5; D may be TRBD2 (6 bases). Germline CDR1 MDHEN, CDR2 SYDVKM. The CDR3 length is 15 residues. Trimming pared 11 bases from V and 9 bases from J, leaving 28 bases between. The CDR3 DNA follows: TGTGCCGCCTCAGGAGGAGGGGCCGGGGTGTTGGCCCAGTACTTC. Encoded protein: CAASGGGAGVLAQYF.

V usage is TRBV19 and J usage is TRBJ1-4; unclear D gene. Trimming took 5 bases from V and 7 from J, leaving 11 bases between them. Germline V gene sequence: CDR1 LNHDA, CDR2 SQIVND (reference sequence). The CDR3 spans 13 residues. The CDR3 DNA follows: TGTGCCAGTAGTTGGGGAGGTAGTGAAAAACTGTTTTTT. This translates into CASSWGGSEKLFF.

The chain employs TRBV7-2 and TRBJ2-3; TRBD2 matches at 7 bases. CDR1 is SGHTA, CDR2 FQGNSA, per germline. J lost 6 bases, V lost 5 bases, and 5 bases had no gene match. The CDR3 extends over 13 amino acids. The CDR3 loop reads CASSREAEDTQYF. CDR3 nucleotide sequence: TGTGCCAGCAGCCGGGAGGCCGAGGATACGCAGTATTTT.

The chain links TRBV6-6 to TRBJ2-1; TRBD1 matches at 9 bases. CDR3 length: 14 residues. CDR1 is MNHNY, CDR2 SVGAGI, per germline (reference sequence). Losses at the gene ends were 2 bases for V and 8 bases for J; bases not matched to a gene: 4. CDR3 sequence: CASSYGTGRDEQFF. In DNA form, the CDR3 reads TGTGCCAGCAGTTACGGGACAGGGAGGGATGAGCAGTTCTTC.

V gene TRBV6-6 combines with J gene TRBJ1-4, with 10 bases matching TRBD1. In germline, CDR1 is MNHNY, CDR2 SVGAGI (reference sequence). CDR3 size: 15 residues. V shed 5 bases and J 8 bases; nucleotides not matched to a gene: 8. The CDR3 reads CASSPRQGADEKLFF. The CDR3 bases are TGTGCCAGCAGTCCCCGACAGGGGGCCGACGAAAAACTGTTTTTT.

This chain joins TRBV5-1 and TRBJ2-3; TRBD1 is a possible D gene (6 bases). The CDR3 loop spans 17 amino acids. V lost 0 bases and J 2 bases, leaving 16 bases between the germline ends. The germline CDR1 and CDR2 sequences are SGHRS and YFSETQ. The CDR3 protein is CASSLEGHRTTTDTQYF. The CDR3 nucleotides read TGCGCCAGCAGCTTGGAGGGACACCGGACCACCACAGATACGCAGTATTTT.

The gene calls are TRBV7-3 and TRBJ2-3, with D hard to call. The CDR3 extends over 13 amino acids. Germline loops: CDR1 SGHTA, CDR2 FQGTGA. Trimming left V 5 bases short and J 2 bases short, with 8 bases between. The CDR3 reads CASSPANTDTQYF. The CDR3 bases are TGTGCCAGCAGCCCCGCAAACACAGATACGCAGTATTTT.

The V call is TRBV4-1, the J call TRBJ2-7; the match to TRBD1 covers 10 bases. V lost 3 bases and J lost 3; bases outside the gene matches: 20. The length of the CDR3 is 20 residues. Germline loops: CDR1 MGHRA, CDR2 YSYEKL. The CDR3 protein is CASSQDGQGDTGRRGYEQYF. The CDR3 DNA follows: TGCGCCAGCAGCCAGGACGGACAGGGGGACACCGGGAGACGCGGCTACGAGCAGTACTTC.

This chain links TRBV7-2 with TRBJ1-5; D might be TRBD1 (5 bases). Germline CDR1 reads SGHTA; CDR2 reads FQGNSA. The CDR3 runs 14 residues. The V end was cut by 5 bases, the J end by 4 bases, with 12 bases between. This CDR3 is CASSRGHLNQPQHF. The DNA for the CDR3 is TGTGCCAGCAGCAGGGGCCATCTGAATCAGCCCCAGCATTTT.

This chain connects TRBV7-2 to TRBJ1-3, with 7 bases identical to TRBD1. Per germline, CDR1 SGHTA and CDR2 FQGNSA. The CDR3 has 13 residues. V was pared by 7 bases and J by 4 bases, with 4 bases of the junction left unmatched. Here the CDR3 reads CASKQGPGNTIYF. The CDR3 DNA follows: TGTGCCAGCAAACAGGGGCCCGGAAACACCATATATTTT.